What follows are 30 T cell receptor beta chains derived from one specimen sequenced in a study of memory CD4+ T cells and cytomegalovirus serostatus. The method was immunoSEQ multiplex PCR; TCRdb's version includes in-frame clones alone and lacks a portion of them. The table has about 44,000 clones, approximately 82% seen once. The sort gate was single viable CD3+CD4+CD8-CD45RO+ cells for memory CD4+ T cells. Sequencing was done on a sample of memory CD4+ T cells from blood. The receptors come from an adult in good health and CMV-seronegative.

The chain carries TRBV11-3 and TRBJ2-1; TRBD2 agrees at 8 bases. Germline V CDR1 and CDR2: SGHNT, YENEEA. The CDR3 spans 16 residues. V dropped 1 base and J dropped 0; count of bases not matched to a gene: 2. The CDR3 bases are TGTGCCAGCAGCTTAGCAAGCGGGGGCTCCTACAATGAGCAGTTCTTC. The encoded protein is CASSLASGGSYNEQFF. Supplemented by reference TRBV11-3 and TRBJ2-1, the full variable domain reads EAGVVQSPRYKIIEKKQPVAFWCNPISGHNTLYWYLQNLGQGPELLIRYENEEAVDDSQLPKDRFSAERLKGVDSTLKIQPAELGDSAVYLCASSLASGGSYNEQFFGPGTRLTVL.

This chain connects TRBV4-2 to TRBJ1-2; no reliable D call. Germline CDR1 and CDR2: LGHNA and YNFKEQ. CDR3 size: 14 residues. V shed 3 bases and J shed 0 bases, with 8 bases lying between them. CDR3 in amino acids: CASSQVQSNYGYTF. Written as DNA, the CDR3 is TGTGCCAGCAGCCAGGTCCAATCTAACTATGGCTACACCTTC.

Only a few counts were recorded for this clone. The V and J genes are TRBV19 and TRBJ1-5, with 8 bases that match TRBD1. Unmatched junction bases numbered 6, after V lost 5 bases and J lost 9 bases. The CDR3 has 13 residues. The V gene's germline CDR1 is LNHDA and CDR2 SQIVND (reference sequence). CDR3 coding DNA: TGTGCCAGTAGTGAACGGACAGGGCCGCCCCAGCATTTT. This gives the protein CASSERTGPPQHF. Looking up the rest from reference TRBV19 and TRBJ1-5 gives the full variable domain: DGGITQSPKYLFRKEGQNVTLSCEQNLNHDAMYWYRQDPGQGLRLIYYSQIVNDFQKGDIAEGYSVSREKKESFPLTVTSAQKNPTAFYLCASSERTGPPQHFGDGTRLSIL.

The CDR3 bases are TGCAGCGTTGTAACTAGCGGGGGAGAGACCCAGTACTTC. As protein: CSVVTSGGETQYF. V is TRBV29-1 and J is TRBJ2-5; 11 bases map to TRBD2. This CDR3 is built from 13 residues. The V and J ends lost 4 bases and 4 bases, in that order; junction bases with no gene match: 2. Germline CDR1 is SQVTM and CDR2 is ANQGSEA.

This clone has just one count. Compared with germline, one end of the junction differs, possibly owing to a read error. V and J are TRBV6-1 and TRBJ1-3; the D is unclear. This CDR3 region has 14 residues. Germline CDR1 reads MNHNS; CDR2 reads SASEGT. The CDR3 loop is CASREGPSGNTIYF. The CDR3 region has the DNA TGTGCCAGCAGGGAAGGGCCCTCTGGAAACACCATATATTTT.

This clone has a handful of counts. V gene TRBV11-3 combines with J gene TRBJ2-2, with unresolved D. Germline V CDR1 and CDR2: SGHNT, YENEEA. V lost 0 bases to trimming and J lost 5 bases, with 1 base between them. CDR3 length equals 12 residues. The CDR3 DNA sequence: TGTGCCAGCAGCTTAGAAACCGGGGAGCTGTTTTTT. Protein sequence: CASSLETGELFF.

This chain joins TRBV7-9 and TRBJ2-1; D not resolved. The V gene lost 4 bases and the J gene lost 8 bases, with 6 bases spanning the gap. Germline CDR1 is SEHNR and CDR2 is FQNEAQ (reference sequence). This CDR3 has 11 amino acids. The CDR3 DNA is TGTGCCAGCAGCTCTGTTTATGAGCAGTTCTTC. Amino acid sequence: CASSSVYEQFF.

The chain recombines TRBV5-6 with TRBJ2-7; 7 nucleotides align to TRBD1. After removal of 4 bases from V and 2 bases from J, the junction contained 9 bases not matched to a gene. Germline CDR1 is SGHDT and CDR2 is YYEEEE. This CDR3 contains 15 residues. This CDR3 is CASSDEGTATYEQYF. As DNA, the CDR3 is TGTGCCAGCAGCGACGAGGGGACAGCTACCTACGAGCAGTACTTC.

This clone was detected only a few times. The V and J genes are TRBV14 and TRBJ2-3; no firm D call. The CDR3 loop spans 15 amino acids. Per germline, CDR1 SGHDN and CDR2 FVKESK. Trimming shortened V by 1 base and J by 0 bases, and 8 bases separated the two germline ends. CDR3 sequence reads: CASSQGQSSTDTQYF. The CDR3 DNA reads as TGTGCCAGCAGCCAAGGGCAATCTAGCACAGATACGCAGTATTTT. Together with reference TRBV14 and TRBJ2-3, the CDR3 gives the full variable domain: EAGVTQFPSHSVIEKGQTVTLRCDPISGHDNLYWYRRVMGKEIKFLLHFVKESKQDESGMPNNRFLAERTGGTYSTLKVQPAELEDSGVYFCASSQGQSSTDTQYFGPGTRLTVL.

The V and J genes are TRBV4-1 and TRBJ1-5; a weak D match, TRBD1 (6 bases). The CDR3 extends over 18 amino acids. The V and J ends lost 11 bases and 2 bases respectively, with 28 bases between them. The V gene's germline CDR1 is MGHRA and CDR2 YSYEKL. The CDR3 region is CAAGTGNPSKTGNQPQHF. CDR3 coding DNA: TGCGCCGCCGGAACAGGGAATCCCTCAAAGACCGGCAATCAGCCCCAGCATTTT.

This clone turned up a few times. CDR3 DNA: TGTGCCAGCAGCTTAGGATCCCGGGGTCACCGCTCGGGGGCCAACGTCCTGACTTTC. Residues: CASSLGSRGHRSGANVLTF. This chain links TRBV11-2 with TRBJ2-6, with TRBD2 as a possible D gene (5 bases). Trimming left V 1 base short and J 4 bases short, with 20 bases between. The CDR3 has 19 amino acids. The V gene's germline CDR1 is SGHAT and CDR2 FQNNGV.

This chain links TRBV7-9 with TRBJ2-7; TRBD1 aligns across 9 bases. The V gene's germline CDR1 is SEHNR and CDR2 FQNEAQ (reference sequence). V lost 5 bases, J lost 3 bases, and 11 bases stayed unmatched. CDR3 length: 16 residues. In DNA, the CDR3 is TGTGCCAGCAGCCCCCCACAGGGGGCGCATCACTACGAGCAGTACTTC. Encoded protein: CASSPPQGAHHYEQYF.

The rearrangement links TRBV21-1 to TRBJ1-5; TRBD1, the D gene given by the table, was not confirmed from the DNA. TRBV21-1 counts as a pseudogene. This CDR3 region has 20 residues. The DNA of the CDR3 is TGTGCCAGCAGCAAAGGCCAGGGGACAGGGGAGTCGGGAAAGCATCAGCCCCAGCATTTT. This gives the protein CASSKGQGTGESGKHQPQHF.

The gene calls are TRBV6-6 and TRBJ1-5; maybe TRBD1 (6 bases). CDR3 size: 15 residues. Trimming took 5 bases from V and 3 from J, leaving 14 bases between them. Germline lookup yields CDR1 MNHNY and CDR2 SVGAGI (reference sequence). In nucleotides, the CDR3 is TGTGCCAGCAGTCCCCACGACAGGTTCAATCAGCCCCAGCATTTT. Translating gives CASSPHDRFNQPQHF.

Here the CDR3 DNA reads TGTGCCAGCAGCAGGGGTCCAGGGGCTGGAAACACCATATATTTT. It codes for CASSRGPGAGNTIYF. V usage is TRBV9 and J usage is TRBJ1-3; D may be TRBD1 (6 bases). This CDR3 comprises 15 residues. Trimming stripped 4 bases from V and 2 bases from J, with 13 bases between. Germline-derived CDR1 and CDR2 are SGDLS and YYNGEE.

The chain carries TRBV5-1 and TRBJ1-2, with D uncertain. The CDR3 is made up of 13 amino acids. Between the trimmed V and J ends, which lost 1 base and 8 bases, there was a span of 12 bases. The germline V gene has CDR1 SGHRS and CDR2 YFSETQ. The CDR3 region is CASSLITEYGYTF. The CDR3, as DNA: TGCGCCAGCAGCTTGATCACAGAGTACGGCTACACCTTC.

This chain uses TRBV19 with TRBJ2-1, with 8 bases identical to TRBD1. The V and J ends lost 8 bases and 8 bases, in that order; junction bases with no gene match: 11. The CDR3 has 14 residues. Germline V gene lookup returns CDR1 LNHDA and CDR2 SQIVND (reference sequence). The CDR3 DNA is TGTGCCAGTCGTACAGGGGGGCCTTTAGATGAGCAGTTCTTC. Protein: CASRTGGPLDEQFF. The variable domain in full, with the rest retrieved from reference TRBV19 and TRBJ2-1, is DGGITQSPKYLFRKEGQNVTLSCEQNLNHDAMYWYRQDPGQGLRLIYYSQIVNDFQKGDIAEGYSVSREKKESFPLTVTSAQKNPTAFYLCASRTGGPLDEQFFGPGTRLTVL.

CDR3 residues: CASSSSWGTEAFF. The CDR3 coding sequence is TGCGCCAGCAGCTCGTCTTGGGGCACTGAAGCTTTCTTT. The rearrangement links TRBV5-1 to TRBJ1-1; D ambiguous. Germline values: CDR1 SGHRS, CDR2 YFSETQ. The length of the CDR3 is 13 residues. V lost 3 bases and J 4 bases, leaving 10 bases between the germline ends.

The rearrangement uses TRBV30 and TRBJ1-6; D uncertain. V was shortened by 2 bases and J by 10 bases, with 12 bases between the two germline ends. CDR1 and CDR2 from the germline V gene are GTSNPN and SVGIG (reference sequence). The CDR3 sequence is 13 residues long. The CDR3 nucleotides read TGTGCCTGGAGTTACCGTAATATGTCACCCCTCCACTTT. Translated: CAWSYRNMSPLHF.

This chain joins TRBV4-1 and TRBJ2-2, with 8 bases that match TRBD1. There are 16 residues in the CDR3. Germline V gene lookup returns CDR1 MGHRA and CDR2 YSYEKL. V shed 2 bases, J shed 1 base, and the junction held 3 bases outside the gene matches. DNA for the CDR3: TGCGCCAGCAGCCAAACCGGGACAGGGAACACCGGGGAGCTGTTTTTT. Protein product: CASSQTGTGNTGELFF.

The V and J genes are TRBV11-2 and TRBJ1-2; perhaps TRBD1 as D (5 bases). The V end lost 4 bases, the J end lost 3 bases, and 9 bases lay between the germline ends. This CDR3 has 13 amino acids. CDR1 and CDR2 from the germline V gene are SGHAT and FQNNGV. Here the CDR3 reads CASSSGPDYGYTF. Written as DNA, the CDR3 is TGTGCCAGCAGCTCGGGACCGGACTATGGCTACACCTTC.

This sequence joins TRBV6-1 and TRBJ1-1; a possible D gene is TRBD1 (5 bases). V dropped 6 bases and J dropped 4 bases, with 12 bases sitting between them. The germline V gene has CDR1 MNHNS and CDR2 SASEGT. The length of the CDR3 is 13 residues. CDR3 loop: CASSRDLVTEAFF. In DNA form, the CDR3 reads TGTGCCAGCAGCAGGGATTTGGTCACTGAAGCTTTCTTT.

The rearrangement joins TRBV30 to TRBJ1-1; maybe TRBD1 (5 bases). The CDR3 covers 15 residues. Germline assignment: CDR1 GTSNPN and CDR2 SVGIG (reference sequence). The V end was cut by 0 bases, the J end by 1 base, with 12 bases between. This chain's CDR3 is CAWSVSQVTNTEAFF. Written as DNA, the CDR3 is TGTGCCTGGAGTGTCTCACAGGTAACGAACACTGAAGCTTTCTTT.

This chain uses TRBV9 with TRBJ1-6, with D tentatively TRBD1 (6 bases). Germline V gene lookup returns CDR1 SGDLS and CDR2 YYNGEE. V gave up 3 bases and J gave up 9 bases, with 22 bases separating them. CDR3 size: 17 residues. The CDR3 loop reads CASSADGGRIVGSPLHF. CDR3 bases: TGTGCCAGCAGCGCAGACGGGGGCAGAATAGTCGGTTCACCCCTCCACTTT.

The chain joins TRBV4-1 to TRBJ2-3; D is unclear. Trimming pared 4 bases from V and 2 bases from J, leaving 19 bases between. The germline gives CDR1 MGHRA, CDR2 YSYEKL. The CDR3 contains 17 residues. The chain's CDR3 is CASSPSLSKTNTDTQYF. In DNA, the CDR3 is TGCGCCAGCAGCCCAAGTCTCTCCAAAACCAACACAGATACGCAGTATTTT.

By share, this clone counts as medium-sized. The V and J genes are TRBV6-1 and TRBJ2-1; TRBD2 might be the D (6 bases). There are 13 residues in the CDR3. Germline CDR1 is MNHNS and CDR2 is SASEGT. V was shortened by 1 base and J by 13 bases, with 14 bases between the two germline ends. Here the CDR3 reads CASSEVWRASQFF. The CDR3 nucleotides are TGTGCCAGCAGTGAAGTATGGAGGGCCTCACAGTTCTTC.

This rearrangement joins TRBV5-5 to TRBJ1-1; TRBD1 agrees at 7 bases. Germline lookup yields CDR1 SGHKS and CDR2 YYEKEE (reference sequence). The trim removed 2 bases at V and 5 bases at J, leaving 9 bases unmatched. CDR3 length: 15 residues. The CDR3: CASSFSGQAGTEAFF. The CDR3 nucleotides are TGTGCCAGCAGCTTTTCCGGACAGGCGGGGACTGAAGCTTTCTTT.

This chain uses TRBV5-8 with TRBJ1-1; a weak D match, TRBD1 (5 bases). CDR3 length equals 16 residues. The germline V gene has CDR1 SGHTS and CDR2 YDEGEE. V was shortened by 0 bases and J by 0 bases, with 12 bases between the two germline ends. This chain's CDR3 is CASSLGSRVMNTEAFF. The CDR3 DNA is TGTGCCAGCAGCTTGGGAAGCAGGGTGATGAACACTGAAGCTTTCTTT.

CDR3 sequence (DNA): TGTGCCAGCTCACCCGTTGGGGGCGCGGAAGGAAACACCATATATTTT. The encoded protein is CASSPVGGAEGNTIYF. This sequence joins TRBV18 and TRBJ1-3, with D possibly matching TRBD1 (6 bases). The length of the CDR3 is 16 residues. The germline gives CDR1 KGHSH, CDR2 LQKENI. Trimming cost V 3 bases and J 4 bases, with 16 bases left between them. Using reference TRBV18 and TRBJ1-3 for the parts outside the CDR3, the full variable domain is NAGVMQNPRHLVRRRGQEARLRCSPMKGHSHVYWYRQLPEEGLKFMVYLQKENIIDESGMPKERFSAEFPKEGPSILRIQQVVRGDSAAYFCASSPVGGAEGNTIYFGEGSWLTVV.

Written as DNA, the CDR3 is TGTGCCAGCAGTTGGCGCGGACAGGGGGACACCGGGGAGCTGTTTTTT. Translating it yields CASSWRGQGDTGELFF. The chain carries TRBV28 and TRBJ2-2; 10 bases align to TRBD1. Germline V gene data show CDR1 as MDHEN and CDR2 as SYDVKM. CDR3 length: 16 residues. V shed 4 bases, J shed 3 bases, and the junction held 5 bases outside the gene matches. Based on the CDR3 plus reference TRBV28 and TRBJ2-2, the full variable domain is DVKVTQSSRYLVKRTGEKVFLECVQDMDHENMFWYRQDPGLGLRLIYFSYDVKMKEKGDIPEGYSVSREKKERFSLILESASTNQTSMYLCASSWRGQGDTGELFFGEGSRLTVL.